This T cell receptor beta chain was identified during a study of blood T cell repertoires in COVID-19. Libraries were prepared by immunoSEQ multiplex PCR; TCRdb keeps only in-frame clonotypes and omits some of them. The sample holds roughly 140,000 clones, approximately 80% seen once. Before they entered the study, exposed participants had met a COVID-19 case within 2 weeks. The receptor was derived from a woman between 18 and 29 years old who had been exposed to COVID-19. Specimen: PBMCs or T cells enriched from blood (not recorded which).

The CDR3 reads CASSIGGDSSIETQYF. The CDR3 bases are TGTGCCAGTAGTATAGGTGGGGACAGTTCCATTGAGACCCAGTACTTC. V usage is TRBV19 and J usage is TRBJ2-5, with 7 bases lining up with TRBD1. The CDR3 is 16 residues long. The V and J ends lost 1 base and 5 bases, in that order; junction bases with no gene match: 10. From germline, CDR1 is LNHDA and CDR2 SQIVND (reference sequence).